These 20 T cell receptor beta chains came from one sample sequenced in a study of blood T cell repertoires in COVID-19 (dated by TCRdb to 2020 to 2021). Library preparation employed the immunoSEQ multiplex PCR assay. The table was pulled from immuneACCESS by TCRdb, which kept in-frame rearrangements only. Such tables lose some clones; where checked, under half of the loss comes from unresolved V genes, and the rest has no known cause. Here the sample has about 260,000 clones; 84% occur a single time. The ten most abundant clones make up around 4.2% of the sample. The sample was peripheral blood. These receptors were collected from a man in his sixties with acute or convalescent COVID-19.

This clone showed up just a few times. This chain connects TRBV2 to TRBJ1-2; 9 bases map to TRBD1. Germline V gives CDR1 SNHLY, CDR2 FYNNEI. This CDR3 region has 15 residues. With 5 bases clipped from V and 4 bases from J, the junction kept 8 bases outside the gene matches. CDR3 nucleotide sequence: TGTGCCAGCAGTCCGGGACAGGGACGGGGCTATGGCTACACCTTC. As protein: CASSPGQGRGYGYTF.

The chain combines TRBV5-6 with TRBJ2-2; D is ambiguous. Per the germline V gene, CDR1 is SGHDT and CDR2 is YYEEEE. The CDR3 covers 14 residues. The V and J ends lost 3 bases and 4 bases respectively, with 10 bases between them. In DNA, the CDR3 is TGTGCCAGCAGCTCTACACCGGGCACCGGGGAGCTGTTTTTT. Translating it yields CASSSTPGTGELFF.

V is TRBV18 and J is TRBJ2-7; 10 positions match TRBD1. V was clipped by 3 bases and J by 0 bases; unmatched bases: 5. The CDR3 is 16 amino acids. Germline CDR1 KGHSH, CDR2 LQKENI. CDR3 DNA: TGTGCCAGCTCACCGGGAGGGGACAGGGGCTCCTACGAGCAGTACTTC. This translates into CASSPGGDRGSYEQYF.

This clone was picked up a small number of times. The V and J genes are TRBV19 and TRBJ1-1; 7 bases are shared with TRBD1. Germline CDR1 reads LNHDA; CDR2 reads SQIVND (reference sequence). V dropped 6 bases and J dropped 1; count of bases not matched to a gene: 5. The CDR3 covers 14 residues. The CDR3 loop reads CASRTQGTNTEAFF. In nucleotides, the CDR3 is TGTGCCAGTAGGACACAGGGGACGAACACTGAAGCTTTCTTT.

V usage is TRBV29-1 and J usage is TRBJ2-1; D is uncertain. CDR1 is SQVTM, CDR2 ANQGSEA, per germline. This CDR3 has 11 residues. CDR3 sequence: CRVERYNEQFF. CDR3 DNA sequence: TGCAGGGTGGAGAGATACAATGAGCAGTTCTTC.

Details on this clone: Sequence at one end of the junction differs from germline and may be a read error. The V gene is TRBV11-2, the J gene TRBJ2-3; D is undetermined. Per the germline V gene, CDR1 is SGHAT and CDR2 is FQNNGV. CDR3 length: 11 residues. CDR3 region: CASSSTHTQYF. The CDR3 region has the DNA TGTGCCAGCAGCTCCACACATACGCAGTATTTT.

The rearrangement uses TRBV30 and TRBJ2-2; D is perhaps TRBD2 (6 bases). This CDR3 contains 14 residues. The V and J ends lost 3 bases and 8 bases respectively, with 16 bases between them. Germline V CDR1 and CDR2: GTSNPN, SVGIG (reference sequence). The CDR3 region has the DNA TGTGCCTGGAGGGGAGGTGGCGGAATTGGGGAGCTGTTTTTT. Protein product: CAWRGGGGIGELFF.

The chain joins TRBV2 to TRBJ1-5; D gene unclear. Per the germline V gene, CDR1 is SNHLY and CDR2 is FYNNEI. The CDR3 is 12 amino acids. The V end lost 6 bases, the J end lost 7 bases, and 10 bases lay between the germline ends. The CDR3 DNA follows: TGTGCCAGCAGGGTGGCGGAGCAGCCCCAGCATTTT. This sequence encodes CASRVAEQPQHF. Supplemented by reference TRBV2 and TRBJ1-5, the full variable domain reads EPEVTQTPSHQVTQMGQEVILRCVPISNHLYFYWYRQILGQKVEFLVSFYNNEISEKSEIFDDQFSVERPDGSNFTLKIRSTKLEDSAMYFCASRVAEQPQHFGDGTRLSIL.

V and J are TRBV3-1 (or the pseudogene TRBV3-2) and TRBJ2-1, with 8 bases identical to TRBD2. V shed 2 bases, J shed 1 base, and the junction held 10 bases outside the gene matches. Germline V CDR1 and CDR2: LGHDT, YNNKEL (reference sequence). The CDR3 is made up of 18 amino acids. CDR3: CASSQKLAGGSSYNEQFF. As DNA, the CDR3 is TGTGCCAGCAGCCAAAAGTTGGCGGGAGGTTCTTCCTACAATGAGCAGTTCTTC.

This clone was seen once. This chain uses TRBV5-1 with TRBJ2-1; D unclear. Germline V CDR1 and CDR2: SGHRS, YFSETQ. V dropped 4 bases and J dropped 6 bases, with 17 bases sitting between them. This CDR3 contains 15 residues. CDR3 region: CASSPGSPALNEQFF. The CDR3 nucleotides are TGCGCCAGCAGCCCGGGTTCCCCGGCCCTCAATGAGCAGTTCTTC.

The chain combines TRBV9 with TRBJ1-2; D is unclear. Germline-derived CDR1 and CDR2 are SGDLS and YYNGEE. V was trimmed by 3 bases and J by 6 bases, leaving 9 bases between them. The CDR3 covers 12 residues. CDR3 protein: CASSALENGYTF. The CDR3 coding sequence is TGTGCCAGCAGCGCCCTCGAGAATGGCTACACCTTC. Full variable domain (rest looked up from reference TRBV9 and TRBJ1-2): DSGVTQTPKHLITATGQRVTLRCSPRSGDLSVYWYQQSLDQGLQFLIQYYNGEERAKGNILERFSAQQFPDLHSELNLSSLELGDSALYFCASSALENGYTFGSGTRLTVV.

The chain employs TRBV19 and TRBJ1-5; D may be TRBD1 (6 bases). CDR1 LNHDA and CDR2 SQIVND come from the germline V gene (reference sequence). This CDR3 is built from 15 residues. The germline V and J ends were trimmed by 4 bases and 4 bases, with 14 bases remaining between them. CDR3 residues: CASSSYRVGNQPQHF. Here the CDR3 DNA reads TGTGCCAGTAGTAGCTACAGGGTTGGAAATCAGCCCCAGCATTTT.

This chain joins TRBV7-3 and TRBJ2-1; TRBD2 matches 13 bases. Germline values: CDR1 SGHTA, CDR2 FQGTGA. The CDR3 runs to 17 residues. J gave up 2 bases and V 4 bases, and 5 bases lay outside the gene matches. The CDR3 nucleotides are TGTGCCAGCAGCTCCTGGACTAGCGGGGGTACCTACAATGAGCAGTTCTTC. Translating it yields CASSSWTSGGTYNEQFF.

The V gene is TRBV7-2, the J gene TRBJ2-1, with 7 bases aligning to TRBD1. With 1 base clipped from V and 8 bases from J, the junction kept 5 bases outside the gene matches. The germline V gene has CDR1 SGHTA and CDR2 FQGNSA. The CDR3 runs 14 residues. The chain's CDR3 is CASSLELGGYEQFF. As DNA, the CDR3 is TGTGCCAGCAGCTTAGAACTAGGGGGCTATGAGCAGTTCTTC.

CDR3 amino acids: CASSLDYGESYEQYF. CDR3 coding DNA: TGTGCCAGCAGCTTAGACTACGGGGAATCCTACGAGCAGTACTTC. The chain links TRBV11-2 to TRBJ2-7; possible D gene TRBD2, 5 bases. The CDR3 contains 15 residues. V lost 0 bases to trimming and J lost 1 base, with 10 bases between them. Germline V gives CDR1 SGHAT, CDR2 FQNNGV.

V usage is TRBV6-5 and J usage is TRBJ1-6, with D possibly TRBD1 on 5 matching bases. Germline loops: CDR1 MNHEY, CDR2 SVGAGI. The CDR3 totals 14 residues. The germline V and J ends were trimmed by 6 bases and 4 bases, with 10 bases remaining between them. CDR3 DNA sequence: TGTGCCAGCAGGGCAGGACAATATAATTCACCCCTCCACTTT. This encodes CASRAGQYNSPLHF.

The J gene is TRBJ1-3, the V gene TRBV28; no reliable D call. CDR3 size: 13 residues. The V gene's germline CDR1 is MDHEN and CDR2 SYDVKM. Trimming left V 8 bases short and J 0 bases short, with 8 bases between. CDR3 nucleotides: TGTGCCAGCTTTAAGAGCTCTGGAAACACCATATATTTT. The encoded protein is CASFKSSGNTIYF.

V usage is TRBV28 and J usage is TRBJ2-7; 9 bases align to TRBD1. With 6 bases clipped from V and 5 bases from J, the junction kept 11 bases outside the gene matches. CDR1 MDHEN and CDR2 SYDVKM come from the germline V gene. The CDR3 runs to 15 residues. CDR3 residues: CASSSAGTGSHEQYF. The CDR3 DNA is TGTGCCAGCAGCAGCGCCGGGACAGGGTCCCACGAGCAGTACTTC.

The V gene is TRBV6-4, the J gene TRBJ2-1; tentative D call: TRBD2 (5 bases). This CDR3 has 14 amino acids. Per germline, CDR1 MRHNA and CDR2 SNTAGT. Trimming removed 4 bases at V and 7 bases at J, with 14 bases between. In DNA, the CDR3 is TGTGCCAGCAGTGTTGACTATCTCATGAATGAGCAGTTCTTC. It translates to CASSVDYLMNEQFF.

V and J are TRBV19 and TRBJ1-6, with D possibly matching TRBD1 (5 bases). Germline V gene lookup returns CDR1 LNHDA and CDR2 SQIVND (reference sequence). CDR3 length: 12 amino acids. V lost 9 bases to trimming and J lost 5 bases, with 8 bases between them. The chain's CDR3 is CASGRDNSPLHF. The CDR3 DNA reads as TGTGCCAGCGGCAGGGATAATTCACCCCTCCACTTT.